The rows below give T cell receptor beta chains drawn from one sample of a study of T-cell memory formation after mild COVID-19. TCRdb ran MiXCR on the 5' RACE reads and lists one entry per CDR3 protein. The sample lists 450,000 or so distinct CDR3 sequences, roughly 25% occurring once. Specimen: PBMCs or a T cell subset sorted from them (not recorded which). Receptors were obtained from an adult woman who had mild COVID-19 (a few samples of this study predate the infection). Cell type and time point are not known. Both conserved end residues are part of each CDR3. A D gene is named only where the DNA matches it firmly. Size is omitted from some rows. Given values are once, few, many or a class for expanded clones.

. TRBJ2-7 TRBV5-1 few 14 TGCGCCAGCAGCGGAGGGGACGGAAACTACGAGCAGTACTTC CASSGGDGNYEQYF
. TRBJ2-7 TRBV27 many 10 TGTGCTCATACACGGGGCGAGCAGTACTTC CAHTRGEQYF
. TRBJ2-7 TRBV12-3/TRBV12-4 few 12 TGTGCCAGCCGCGGGGATTCCTACGAGCAGTACTTC CASRGDSYEQYF
. TRBJ1-1 TRBV11-2 . 15 TGTGCCAGCAGCTTATCCCCCGGACCGAACACTGAAGCTTTCTTT CASSLSPGPNTEAFF
. TRBJ2-7 TRBV7-8 . 13 TGTGCCAGCAGCTTAGGATGGGTCGGCGAGCAGTACTTC CASSLGWVGEQYF
. TRBJ1-2 TRBV6-5 . 14 TGTGCCAGCATTCAAGCAGGAGCCGAGAATGGCTACACCTTC CASIQAGAENGYTF
. TRBJ2-7 TRBV24-1 few 16 TGTGCCACCAGTGAGGGGGGACAGTGGAACTCGGACGAGCAGTACTTC CATSEGGQWNSDEQYF
. TRBJ2-7 TRBV18 . 14 TGTGCCAGCTCACCGAGTTACGGGGCCTACGAGCAGTACTTC CASSPSYGAYEQYF
. TRBJ1-5 TRBV6-2/TRBV6-3 many 15 TGTGCCAGCAGTTACTGGAGAAATGACAATCAGCCCCAGCATTTT CASSYWRNDNQPQHF
. TRBJ2-1 TRBV5-1 many 13 TGTGCCAGCAGCTTAGTAGGGGGTAATGAGCAGTTCTTC CASSLVGGNEQFF
. TRBJ1-6 TRBV5-1 few 15 TGCGCCAGCAGCTTGGGGGTAACGGGGAATTCACCCCTCCACTTT CASSLGVTGNSPLHF
TRBD1 TRBJ1-5 TRBV7-9 few 16 TGTGCCAGCAGCTTAGGCAGGGGGCAGGGGAGCCAGCCCCAGCATTTT CASSLGRGQGSQPQHF
. TRBJ2-2 TRBV6-5 . 19 TGTGCCAGCAGCCCCTCCTCGGGGTTCGACCTCGGGGGCACCGGGGAGCTGTTTTTT CASSPSSGFDLGGTGELFF
. TRBJ2-1 TRBV12-3/TRBV12-4 few 14 TGTGCCAGCACAGGCATGAGCTCCTACAATGAGCAGTTCTTC CASTGMSSYNEQFF
TRBD1 TRBJ2-7 TRBV27 . 15 TGTGCCAGCACCCTCTCCGCAGGGGGCTACTACGAGCAGTACTTC CASTLSAGGYYEQYF
. TRBJ1-5 TRBV5-1 . 15 TGCGCCAGCAGCTTGAGGCGGATGCGCAATCAGCCCCAGCATTTT CASSLRRMRNQPQHF
. TRBJ2-3 TRBV12-3/TRBV12-4 few 13 TGTGCCAGCAGCGACGGGAGCACAGATACGCAGTATTTT CASSDGSTDTQYF
TRBD2 TRBJ2-2 TRBV4-1 few 15 TGCGCCAGCAGCCGCGGGGGGGCGAACACCGGGGAGCTGTTTTTT CASSRGGANTGELFF
. TRBJ1-1 TRBV24-1 once 15 TGTGCCACCAGTGAAGCATCCGGGACCGGGACTGAAGCTTTCTTT CATSEASGTGTEAFF
TRBD2 TRBJ2-3 TRBV4-3 . 17 TGCGCCAGCAGCCAAGATAGGACAAGCGGGGGCACAGATACGCAGTATTTT CASSQDRTSGGTDTQYF
. TRBJ2-3 TRBV24-1 . 16 TGTGCCACCAGTGATTTAGTGGCAGGCAGCACAGATACGCAGTATTTT CATSDLVAGSTDTQYF
. TRBJ2-5 TRBV7-2 . 14 TGTGCCAGCAGCCGGGACGAGTTACAAGAGACCCAGTACTTC CASSRDELQETQYF
TRBD1 TRBJ2-1 TRBV12-3/TRBV12-4 few 15 TGTGCCAGCAGTCCCGACAGGGGGCAGGACAATGAGCAGTTCTTC CASSPDRGQDNEQFF
TRBD2 TRBJ2-3 TRBV2 . 16 TGTGCCAGCAGTGAATTGAAGACTAGCGGGAGAGGCACGCAGTATTTT CASSELKTSGRGTQYF
TRBD1 TRBJ2-7 TRBV18 few 16 TGTGCCAGCTCACCATCTTCCGGGACAGGGATCTACGAGCAGTACTTC CASSPSSGTGIYEQYF
. TRBJ2-1 TRBV13 . 14 TGTGCCAGCAGCTCTACCGGGGAATACAATGAGCAGTTCTTC CASSSTGEYNEQFF
TRBD2 TRBJ2-3 TRBV5-1 . 15 TGCGCCAGCAGCACGGGAGGGCCTAGCACAGATACGCAGTATTTT CASSTGGPSTDTQYF
. TRBJ1-6 TRBV30 few 15 TGTGCCTGGAGTGTGTCTGGGGGAAGTAATTCACCCCTCCACTTT CAWSVSGGSNSPLHF
TRBD1 TRBJ2-7 TRBV6-5 . 14 TGTGCCAGCAGCACTCCGGGACAGGGAGGCGAGCAGTACTTC CASSTPGQGGEQYF
TRBD1 TRBJ2-1 TRBV5-1 . 16 TGCGCCAGCAGCCCGAACCCGGGACAGGGGGTCAATGAGCAGTTCTTC CASSPNPGQGVNEQFF
. TRBJ2-3 TRBV24-1 . 17 TGTGCCACCAGGGGGAAGAGGGACATGTTCCGCACAGATACGCAGTATTTT CATRGKRDMFRTDTQYF
TRBD2 TRBJ2-7 TRBV2 . 16 TGTGCCAGCACCGGGCCGGGACTAGCGGGTTATAAGGAGCAGTACTTC CASTGPGLAGYKEQYF
. TRBJ1-1 TRBV5-1 . 15 TGCGCCAGCAGCTTGGATGAGGTTGGGAACACTGAAGCTTTCTTT CASSLDEVGNTEAFF
. TRBJ1-1 TRBV6-2/TRBV6-3 . 16 TGTGCCAGCAGTTACGAGAGGGATGGGGGAGGCACTGAAGCTTTCTTT CASSYERDGGGTEAFF
TRBD2 TRBJ2-3 TRBV19 . 17 TGTGCCAGTAGTAGGCCATCTAGCGGGTTAATCACAGATACGCAGTATTTT CASSRPSSGLITDTQYF
TRBD2 TRBJ2-7 TRBV7-8 many 16 TGTGCCAGCAGCCCGAGGCGACTAGCGGCATCCTACGAGCAGTACTTC CASSPRRLAASYEQYF
. TRBJ2-3 TRBV20-1 . 13 TGCAGTGCGATAGCGACGGGCACAGATACGCAGTATTTT CSAIATGTDTQYF
TRBD1 TRBJ2-3 TRBV10-3 . 15 TGTGCCACGACCTTCGGGACAGGGAACACAGATACGCAGTATTTT CATTFGTGNTDTQYF
TRBD2 TRBJ2-3 TRBV7-9 . 16 TGTGCCAGCATCCATGGGACTAGCTCCATCCCAGATACGCAGTATTTT CASIHGTSSIPDTQYF
TRBD2 TRBJ2-3 TRBV24-1 few 17 TGTGCCACCAGTGATCCCTCTGGCGGGGGGGCTACAGATACGCAGTATTTT CATSDPSGGGATDTQYF
. TRBJ1-1 TRBV5-1 . 15 TGCGCCAGCAGCTTTTCAAGACAGGCGAACACTGAAGCTTTCTTT CASSFSRQANTEAFF
TRBD2 TRBJ2-1 TRBV4-3 few 17 TGCGCCAGCAGCCGGGGGACTAGCGGGGGCTCCTACAATGAGCAGTTCTTC CASSRGTSGGSYNEQFF
TRBD2 TRBJ2-1 TRBV5-1 medium-sized 15 TGCGCCAGCAGCTTGGCGGGGGGGTATATGTATGAGCAGTTCTTC CASSLAGGYMYEQFF
TRBD1 TRBJ1-1 TRBV4-1 few 17 TGCGCCAGCAGCCCTCGCCCGGGGGACAGTAAGAACACTGAAGCTTTCTTT CASSPRPGDSKNTEAFF
. TRBJ1-2 TRBV29-1 few 15 TGCAGCGTTGAAGACGGGGTCAGGGGAAGATCTGGCTACACCTTC CSVEDGVRGRSGYTF
TRBD1 TRBJ2-1 TRBV6-5 few 17 TGTGCCAGCAGTTACTTGTTCCGACAGGGATCCTACAATGAGCAGTTCTTC CASSYLFRQGSYNEQFF
. TRBJ1-1 TRBV7-2 few 13 TGTGCCAGCACCCAGGGACGAGGCACTGAAGCTTTCTTT CASTQGRGTEAFF
. TRBJ2-5 TRBV6-5 few 15 TGTGCCAGCAGTTACTCCCCCTGGAGGCAAGAGACCCAGTACTTC CASSYSPWRQETQYF
. TRBJ1-5 TRBV27 many 16 TGTGCCAGCAGTCCACGGCCCCCTTATAGCAATCAGCCCCAGCATTTT CASSPRPPYSNQPQHF
. TRBJ1-2 TRBV29-1 . 13 TGCAGCGTTGCGGGGAGTTTCAACTATGGCTACACCTTC CSVAGSFNYGYTF
. TRBJ2-3 TRBV7-2 . 14 TGTGCCAGCAGCTCGGGTCCGTACACAGATACGCAGTATTTT CASSSGPYTDTQYF
. TRBJ2-7 TRBV7-9 . 13 TGTGCCAGCAGCCGGCAAGGGAGCTACGAGCAGTACTTC CASSRQGSYEQYF
. TRBJ2-7 TRBV7-8 . 12 TGTGCCAGCAGCTTGACCTTTAACGAGCAGTACTTC CASSLTFNEQYF